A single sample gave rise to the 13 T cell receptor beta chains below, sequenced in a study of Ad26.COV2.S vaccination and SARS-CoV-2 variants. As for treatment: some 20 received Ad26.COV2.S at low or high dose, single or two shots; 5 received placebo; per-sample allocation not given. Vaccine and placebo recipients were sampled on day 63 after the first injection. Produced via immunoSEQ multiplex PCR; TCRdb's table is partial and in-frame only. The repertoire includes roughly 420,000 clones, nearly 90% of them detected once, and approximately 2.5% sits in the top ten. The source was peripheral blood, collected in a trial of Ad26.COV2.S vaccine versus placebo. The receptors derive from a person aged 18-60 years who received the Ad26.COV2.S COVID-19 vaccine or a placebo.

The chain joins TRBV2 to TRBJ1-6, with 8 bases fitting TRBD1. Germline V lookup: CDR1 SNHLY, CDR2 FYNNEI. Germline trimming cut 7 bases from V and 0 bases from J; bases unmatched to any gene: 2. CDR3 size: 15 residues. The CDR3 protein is CASTDRGSYNSPLHF. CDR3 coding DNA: TGTGCCAGCACAGACAGGGGCTCCTATAATTCACCCCTCCACTTT. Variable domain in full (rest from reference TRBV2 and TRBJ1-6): EPEVTQTPSHQVTQMGQEVILRCVPISNHLYFYWYRQILGQKVEFLVSFYNNEISEKSEIFDDQFSVERPDGSNFTLKIRSTKLEDSAMYFCASTDRGSYNSPLHFGNGTRLTVT.

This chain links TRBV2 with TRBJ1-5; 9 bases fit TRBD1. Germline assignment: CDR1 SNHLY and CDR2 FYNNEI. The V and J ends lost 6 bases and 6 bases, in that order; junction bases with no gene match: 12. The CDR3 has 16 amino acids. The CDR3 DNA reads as TGTGCCAGCAGGGGGACACAGGGGGCGCCCGGTCAGCCCCAGCATTTT. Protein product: CASRGTQGAPGQPQHF. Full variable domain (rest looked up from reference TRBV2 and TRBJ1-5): EPEVTQTPSHQVTQMGQEVILRCVPISNHLYFYWYRQILGQKVEFLVSFYNNEISEKSEIFDDQFSVERPDGSNFTLKIRSTKLEDSAMYFCASRGTQGAPGQPQHFGDGTRLSIL.

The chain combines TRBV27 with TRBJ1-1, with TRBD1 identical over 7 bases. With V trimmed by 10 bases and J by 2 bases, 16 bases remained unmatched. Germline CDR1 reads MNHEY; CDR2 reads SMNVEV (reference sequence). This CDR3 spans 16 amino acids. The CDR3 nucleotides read TGTGCCACCTTACTCTTAGGTCGGGACAGCAACACTGAAGCTTTCTTT. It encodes CATLLLGRDSNTEAFF.

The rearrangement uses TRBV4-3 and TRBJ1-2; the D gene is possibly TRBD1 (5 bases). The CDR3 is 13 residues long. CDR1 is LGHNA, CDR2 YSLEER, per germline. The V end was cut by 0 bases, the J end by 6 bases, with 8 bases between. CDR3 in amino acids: CASSQDRGDGYTF. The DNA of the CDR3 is TGCGCCAGCAGCCAAGATCGAGGGGATGGCTACACCTTC.

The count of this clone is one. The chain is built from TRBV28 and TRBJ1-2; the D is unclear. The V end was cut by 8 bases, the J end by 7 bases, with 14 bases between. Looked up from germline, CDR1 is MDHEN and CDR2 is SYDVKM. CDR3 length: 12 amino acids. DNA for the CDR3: TGTGCCAGCGGCCCTGGAGTTCGTGGCTACACCTTC. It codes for CASGPGVRGYTF.

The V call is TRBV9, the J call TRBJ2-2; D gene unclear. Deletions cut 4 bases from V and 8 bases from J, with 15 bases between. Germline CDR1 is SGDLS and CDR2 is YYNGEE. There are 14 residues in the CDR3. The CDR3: CASSLGSYEGELFF. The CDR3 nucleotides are TGTGCCAGCAGCCTCGGCAGTTATGAAGGGGAGCTGTTTTTT. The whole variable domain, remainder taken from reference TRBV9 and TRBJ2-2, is DSGVTQTPKHLITATGQRVTLRCSPRSGDLSVYWYQQSLDQGLQFLIQYYNGEERAKGNILERFSAQQFPDLHSELNLSSLELGDSALYFCASSLGSYEGELFFGEGSRLTVL.

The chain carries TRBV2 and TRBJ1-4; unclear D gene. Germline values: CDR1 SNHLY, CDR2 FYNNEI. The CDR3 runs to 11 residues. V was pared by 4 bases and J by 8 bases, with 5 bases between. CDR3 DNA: TGTGCCAGCAGTGCTTACGAAAAACTGTTTTTT. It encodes CASSAYEKLFF.

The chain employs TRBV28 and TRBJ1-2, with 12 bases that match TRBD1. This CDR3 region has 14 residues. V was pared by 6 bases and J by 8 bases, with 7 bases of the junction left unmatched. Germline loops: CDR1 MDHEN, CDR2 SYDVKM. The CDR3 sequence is CASSSGTGGQGYTF. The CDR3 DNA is TGTGCCAGCAGCTCCGGGACAGGGGGCCAGGGCTACACCTTC.

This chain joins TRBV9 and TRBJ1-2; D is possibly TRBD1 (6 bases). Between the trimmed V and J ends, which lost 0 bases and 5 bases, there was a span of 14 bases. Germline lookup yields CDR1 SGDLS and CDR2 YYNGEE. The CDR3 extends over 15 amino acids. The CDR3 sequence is CASSVEPVRGYGYTF. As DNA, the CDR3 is TGTGCCAGCAGCGTAGAACCGGTCAGGGGTTATGGCTACACCTTC.

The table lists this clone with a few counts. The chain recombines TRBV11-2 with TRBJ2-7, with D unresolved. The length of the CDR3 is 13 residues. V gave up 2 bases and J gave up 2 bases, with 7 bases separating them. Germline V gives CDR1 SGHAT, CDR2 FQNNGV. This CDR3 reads CASSLFLTYEQYV. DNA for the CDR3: TGTGCCAGCAGCTTATTTCTTACCTACGAGCAGTACGTC.

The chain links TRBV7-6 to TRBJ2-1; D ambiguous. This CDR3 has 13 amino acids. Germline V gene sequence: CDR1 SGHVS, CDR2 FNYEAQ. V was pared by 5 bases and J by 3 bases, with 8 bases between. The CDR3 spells CASSLSVYNEQFF. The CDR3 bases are TGTGCCAGCAGCCTCTCCGTCTACAATGAGCAGTTCTTC. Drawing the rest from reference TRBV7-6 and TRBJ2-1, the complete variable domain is GAGVSQSPRYKVTKRGQDVALRCDPISGHVSLYWYRQALGQGPEFLTYFNYEAQQDKSGLPNDRFSAERPEGSISTLTIQRTEQRDSAMYRCASSLSVYNEQFFGPGTRLTVL.

The CDR3 is CASSLGSPKTYEQYV. In DNA, the CDR3 is TGTGCCAGCAGCTTGGGTAGTCCAAAGACCTACGAGCAGTACGTC. The rearrangement joins TRBV5-5 to TRBJ2-7; D is ambiguous. The germline V gene encodes CDR1 SGHKS and CDR2 YYEKEE (reference sequence). This CDR3 region has 15 residues. Trimming took off 0 bases at V and 2 bases at J, with 12 bases between the two ends.

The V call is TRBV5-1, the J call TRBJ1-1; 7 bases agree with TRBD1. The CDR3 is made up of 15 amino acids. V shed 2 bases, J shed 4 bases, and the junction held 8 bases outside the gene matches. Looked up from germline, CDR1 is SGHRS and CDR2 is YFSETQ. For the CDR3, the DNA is TGCGCCAGCAGCTTACAGGGGACGTCAGGCACTGAAGCTTTCTTT. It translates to CASSLQGTSGTEAFF.